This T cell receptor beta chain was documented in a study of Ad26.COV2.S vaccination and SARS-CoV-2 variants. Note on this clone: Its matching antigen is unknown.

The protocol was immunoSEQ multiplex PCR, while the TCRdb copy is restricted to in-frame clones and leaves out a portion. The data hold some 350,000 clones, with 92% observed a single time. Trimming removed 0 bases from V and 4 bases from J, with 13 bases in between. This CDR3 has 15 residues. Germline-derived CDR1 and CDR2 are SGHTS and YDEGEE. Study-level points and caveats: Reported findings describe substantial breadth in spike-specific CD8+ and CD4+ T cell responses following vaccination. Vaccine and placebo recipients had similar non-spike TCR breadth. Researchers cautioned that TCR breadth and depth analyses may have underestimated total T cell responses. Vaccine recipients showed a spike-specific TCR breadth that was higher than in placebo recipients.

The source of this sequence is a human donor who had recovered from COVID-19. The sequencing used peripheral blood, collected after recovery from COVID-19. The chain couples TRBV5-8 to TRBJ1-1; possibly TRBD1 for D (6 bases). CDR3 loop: CASSLGIAGATEAFF. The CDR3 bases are TGTGCCAGCAGCTTGGGGATTGCGGGGGCCACTGAAGCTTTCTTT.